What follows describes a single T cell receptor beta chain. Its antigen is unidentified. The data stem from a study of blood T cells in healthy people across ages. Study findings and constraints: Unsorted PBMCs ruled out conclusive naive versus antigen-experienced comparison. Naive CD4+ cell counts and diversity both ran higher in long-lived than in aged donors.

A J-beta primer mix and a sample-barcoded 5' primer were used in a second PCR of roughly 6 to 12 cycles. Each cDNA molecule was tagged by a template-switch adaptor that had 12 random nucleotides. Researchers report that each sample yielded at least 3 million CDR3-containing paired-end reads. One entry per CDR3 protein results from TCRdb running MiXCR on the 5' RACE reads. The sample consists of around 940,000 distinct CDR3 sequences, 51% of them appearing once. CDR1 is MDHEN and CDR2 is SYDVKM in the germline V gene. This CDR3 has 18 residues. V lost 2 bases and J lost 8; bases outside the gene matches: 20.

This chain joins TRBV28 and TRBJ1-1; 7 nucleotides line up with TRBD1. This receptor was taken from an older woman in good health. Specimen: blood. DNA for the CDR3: TGTGCCAGCAGTTTAAGGGGGCAGGCTAACCACCGTCGAACCGAAGCTTTCTTT. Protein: CASSLRGQANHRRTEAFF.